These T cell receptor beta chains were read from a single sample in a study of cytomegalovirus exposure and HLA in healthy donors. Method: immunoSEQ multiplex PCR; TCRdb's copy keeps in-frame clones and lacks some. Found here are roughly 180,000 clones, about three quarters of them singletons; the top ten hold less than 0.9%. The sequencing sample was made of PBMCs. The receptors were gathered from a female donor in good health and CMV-seronegative. CDR3s include the opening cysteine and the closing phenylalanine or tryptophan. Each record gives: D gene, clone size, J gene, V gene, CDR3 DNA, CDR3 protein. The D gene is left open where the match is weak. Size is stated for part of the rows, as once, few or many counts, or as a class when the clone is expanded.

>NA|NA|TRBJ2-3|TRBV5-8
TGTGCCAGCAGCTTGGTAGGAGGGCTGGGCACAGATACGCAGTATTTT
CASSLVGGLGTDTQYF
>NA|once|TRBJ2-5|TRBV28
TGTGCCAGCAGTTTAAGAGAGGGGGAACACCAAGAGACCCAGTACTTC
CASSLREGEHQETQYF
>NA|NA|TRBJ2-7|TRBV28
TGTGCCAGCACTAAGGGGGGGGGCTACGAGCAGTACTTC
CASTKGGGYEQYF
>TRBD1|few|TRBJ2-4|TRBV6-6
TGTGCCAGCAGTACTACAGGGGATGGGAGCAGTCAGTACTTC
CASSTTGDGSSQYF
>NA|NA|TRBJ2-1|TRBV7-2
TGTGCCAGCAGCTTAGGCTCCTCCGCAGGGACCTACAATGAGCAGTTCTTC
CASSLGSSAGTYNEQFF
>TRBD2|NA|TRBJ2-1|TRBV7-2
TGTGCCAGCAGTCCAACTAGCGGGAACAATGAGCAGTTCTTC
CASSPTSGNNEQFF
>NA|NA|TRBJ2-7|TRBV11-3
TGTGCCAGCAGCTCTCGATTTCAACCCTACGAGCAGTACTTC
CASSSRFQPYEQYF
>TRBD1|NA|TRBJ1-2|TRBV28
TGTGCCAGCAGTTCGCCACAGGGGGAGGCGGGTGGCTACACCTTC
CASSSPQGEAGGYTF
>TRBD1|NA|TRBJ2-5|TRBV7-6
TGTGCCAGCAAGGCTACAGGGGGTGAGACCCAGTACTTC
CASKATGGETQYF
>NA|NA|TRBJ2-7|TRBV14
TGTGCCAGCAGCCAAGTACCGACAGGCCTGGAGTACTTC
CASSQVPTGLEYF
>NA|once|TRBJ1-1|TRBV2
TGTGCCAGCAGCCCCCGTCCGTCTGAAGCTTTCTTT
CASSPRPSEAFF
>NA|NA|TRBJ2-7|TRBV6-4
TGTGCCAGCAGTGAAGGGGGGAGGGGGGTAGGGAGGTATGAGCAGTACTTC
CASSEGGRGVGRYEQYF
>TRBD2|once|TRBJ2-5|TRBV9
TGTGCCAGCAGCGTTTTATACCGGGCTAGCGGGGGGCACGAGACCCAGTACTTC
CASSVLYRASGGHETQYF
>TRBD2|NA|TRBJ2-2|TRBV7-2
TGTGCCAGCAGCTCGGGGGGGCACATCACCGGGGAGCTGTTTTTT
CASSSGGHITGELFF
>TRBD1|NA|TRBJ1-5|TRBV7-2
TGTGCCAGCAGCTTAGAAGACAGGGCTAATCAGCCCCAGCATTTT
CASSLEDRANQPQHF
>TRBD1|NA|TRBJ2-7|TRBV6-1
TGTGCCAGCAGTGACCGGGACAGGTCCTACGAGCAGTACTTC
CASSDRDRSYEQYF
>TRBD2|NA|TRBJ2-1|TRBV29-1
TGCAGCGTCCAGACCTCTAGCGGGCGGAATGAGCAGTTCTTC
CSVQTSSGRNEQFF
>NA|NA|TRBJ1-2|TRBV7-9
TGTGCCAGCAGCCCAGTAGGGGATGGCTACACCTTC
CASSPVGDGYTF
>NA|NA|TRBJ2-7|TRBV10-3
TGTGCCATCAGTGAGCTAGCGCTGGTCGTGCAGTACTTC
CAISELALVVQYF
>TRBD1|NA|TRBJ2-2|TRBV7-6
TGTGCCAGCAGCCAGACAGGGGGTGGGGCCGGGGAGCTGTTTTTT
CASSQTGGGAGELFF
>NA|few|TRBJ1-4|TRBV30
TGTGCCTGGAGGAGGAGGGACCGCGGTATGAATGAAAAACTGTTTTTT
CAWRRRDRGMNEKLFF
>TRBD2|NA|TRBJ2-1|TRBV5-4
TGTGCCAGCAGCTTAGCGGGGCGGTGGTATGAGCAGTTCTTC
CASSLAGRWYEQFF
>TRBD1|NA|TRBJ1-1|TRBV4-3
TGCGCCAGCAGCCAAGCCCAACAGGGGGCCGGGGCTTTCTTT
CASSQAQQGAGAFF
>TRBD2|NA|TRBJ2-1|TRBV30
TGTGCCTCCGCCCTCGGGCTAGCGGGAGTGGATGAGCAGTTCTTC
CASALGLAGVDEQFF
>NA|NA|TRBJ2-1|TRBV7-6
TGTGCCAGCAGCATCTACGGCAATGAGCAGTTCTTC
CASSIYGNEQFF
>NA|NA|TRBJ2-2|TRBV7-2
TGTGCCAGCAGCTTGGAACAGGGTACCGGGGAGCTGTTTTTT
CASSLEQGTGELFF
>NA|NA|TRBJ1-6|TRBV2
TGTGCCAGCAGTGAGGGCAGGGGTAATTCACCCCTCCACTTT
CASSEGRGNSPLHF
>TRBD1|NA|TRBJ1-5|TRBV6-5
TGTGCCAGCAGGATTGGGACAGGGGGAAACCAGCCCCAGCATTTT
CASRIGTGGNQPQHF
>TRBD1|NA|TRBJ1-6|TRBV13
TGTGCCAGCAGCTTCGGACAGGCTAGGAGTTCACCCCTCCACTTT
CASSFGQARSSPLHF
>TRBD1|NA|TRBJ2-7|TRBV18
TGTGCCAGCTCACCAAACAGGGGGCTCGGCGAGCAGTACTTC
CASSPNRGLGEQYF
>TRBD1|once|TRBJ1-5|TRBV7-2
TGTGCCAGCAGCTTGCAGGGGGCTGGTCAGCCCCAGCATTTT
CASSLQGAGQPQHF